Each of the 5 T cell receptor beta chains below was sequenced from the same sample in a study of cytomegalovirus exposure and HLA in healthy donors. Assay used: immunoSEQ multiplex PCR; TCRdb lists only in-frame clones, some missing. The data show hundreds of thousands of clones, with 70% to 90% seen just once and approximately 0.86% held by the top ten. The sample consisted of PBMCs. Receptors were obtained from a woman aged 18 to 35 in good health and CMV-seronegative.

The rearrangement joins TRBV19 to TRBJ2-3; D possibly corresponds to TRBD1 (5 bases). With 1 base removed from V and 4 bases from J, the gap between germline ends came to 9 bases. The V gene's germline CDR1 is LNHDA and CDR2 SQIVND (reference sequence). The length of the CDR3 is 14 residues. The CDR3 region is CASSIVVRADTQYF. The CDR3 region has the DNA TGTGCCAGTAGTATAGTAGTCAGGGCAGATACGCAGTATTTT. The complete variable domain, with remaining parts taken from reference TRBV19 and TRBJ2-3, reads DGGITQSPKYLFRKEGQNVTLSCEQNLNHDAMYWYRQDPGQGLRLIYYSQIVNDFQKGDIAEGYSVSREKKESFPLTVTSAQKNPTAFYLCASSIVVRADTQYFGPGTRLTVL.

This rearrangement joins TRBV19 to TRBJ1-5; D unclear. Deletions cut 8 bases from V and 2 bases from J, with 13 bases between. This CDR3 contains 14 residues. From germline, CDR1 is LNHDA and CDR2 SQIVND (reference sequence). The CDR3 loop reads CASQAYLGNQPQHF. CDR3 nucleotides: TGTGCCAGTCAAGCTTACCTTGGCAATCAGCCCCAGCATTTT.

The rearrangement joins TRBV5-8 to TRBJ1-1; D not resolved. Germline V lookup: CDR1 SGHTS, CDR2 YDEGEE. The CDR3 spans 12 residues. V was clipped by 4 bases and J by 7 bases, with 11 bases between them. CDR3 sequence reads: CASSPWAGEAFF. CDR3 coding DNA: TGTGCCAGCAGCCCCTGGGCAGGTGAAGCTTTCTTT.

This clone was recorded once. The CDR3 spells CSVDRETQYF. The CDR3 coding sequence is TGCAGCGTTGATCGTGAGACCCAGTACTTC. The chain is built from TRBV29-1 and TRBJ2-5; D is unresolved. The V gene lost 3 bases and the J gene lost 5 bases, with 4 bases spanning the gap. This CDR3 is 10 amino acids long. Germline V gene data show CDR1 as SQVTM and CDR2 as ANQGSEA.

This chain uses TRBV11-2 with TRBJ1-1; possible D gene TRBD1, 6 bases. The V and J ends lost 6 bases and 1 base respectively, with 15 bases between them. CDR3 length: 15 amino acids. Germline-derived CDR1 and CDR2 are SGHAT and FQNNGV. The CDR3 region is CASRLNRASNTEAFF. The DNA of the CDR3 is TGTGCCAGCAGGCTTAACAGGGCATCGAACACTGAAGCTTTCTTT. The full variable domain, in which reference TRBV11-2 and TRBJ1-1 provide the parts outside the CDR3, is EAGVAQSPRYKIIEKRQSVAFWCNPISGHATLYWYQQILGQGPKLLIQFQNNGVVDDSQLPKDRFSAERLKGVDSTLKIQPAKLEDSAVYLCASRLNRASNTEAFFGQGTRLTVV.